Listed below are T cell receptor beta chains from one sample, sequenced in a study of shared clonotypes between healthy human individuals. Assay used: immunoSEQ multiplex PCR; TCRdb lists only in-frame clones, some missing. The sample has 600,000 to 750,000 clones, around 77% seen once. Material: memory CD4+ T cells sorted from blood. The receptors originated from a woman younger than 45 in good health. Each CDR3 is given with its conserved first and last residue. Fields, in order: CDR3 protein, CDR3 DNA, J gene, D gene, clone size, V gene. D genes are given only for firm matches. A row's size may be missing; if present it is once, few, many or a size class.

CASSVTSGRANEQFF,TGTGCCAGCAGCGTGACTAGCGGGAGGGCTAATGAGCAGTTCTTC,TRBJ2-1,TRBD2,once,TRBV9
CSVVTSGSPNEQFF,TGCAGCGTTGTCACTAGCGGGAGTCCGAATGAGCAGTTCTTC,TRBJ2-1,TRBD2,once,TRBV29-1
CASSLSDRGVTGELFF,TGTGCCAGCAGCCTCTCGGACAGGGGAGTGACCGGGGAGCTGTTTTTT,TRBJ2-2,TRBD1,-,TRBV7-9
CAISADTAYEQYF,TGTGCCATCAGCGCAGACACGGCCTACGAGCAGTACTTC,TRBJ2-7,-,-,TRBV10-3
CASSLAETDTQYF,TGTGCCAGCAGCTTAGCGGAGACAGATACGCAGTATTTT,TRBJ2-3,-,-,TRBV7-7
CASSSIAGPYNEQFF,TGTGCCAGCAGCTCCATAGCGGGACCTTACAATGAGCAGTTCTTC,TRBJ2-1,TRBD2,few,TRBV11-1
CASSLVPGSYNEQFF,TGTGCCAGCAGCTTAGTCCCGGGCTCCTACAATGAGCAGTTCTTC,TRBJ2-1,-,-,TRBV7-9
CASSWSYTGELFF,TGCGCCAGCAGTTGGTCCTACACCGGGGAGCTGTTTTTT,TRBJ2-2,-,-,TRBV10-1
CASSSKLAGGFYADTQYF,TGTGCCAGCAGCTCTAAACTAGCGGGAGGGTTTTACGCAGATACGCAGTATTTT,TRBJ2-3,TRBD2,-,TRBV5-6
CASSIQRDSYGYTF,TGTGCCAGCAGCATACAACGGGACAGTTATGGCTACACCTTC,TRBJ1-2,TRBD1,few,TRBV7-2
CASSLSTSLYNEQFF,TGTGCCAGCAGCTTAAGTACCAGCTTATACAATGAGCAGTTCTTC,TRBJ2-1,-,-,TRBV7-3
CSVSGTGGETQYF,TGCAGCGTTTCCGGGACAGGGGGAGAGACCCAGTACTTC,TRBJ2-5,TRBD1,many,TRBV29-1
CASSLFGGGENTGELFF,TGTGCCAGCAGTTTATTCGGAGGAGGCGAAAACACCGGGGAGCTGTTTTTT,TRBJ2-2,-,few,TRBV27
CASSPPDPKETQYF,TGTGCCAGCTCACCCCCAGATCCCAAAGAGACCCAGTACTTC,TRBJ2-5,-,-,TRBV18
CASSSRTGLAYEQYF,TGTGCCAGCAGCTCCAGGACAGGGTTGGCCTACGAGCAGTACTTC,TRBJ2-7,TRBD1,-,TRBV11-2
CASSLNNQPQHF,TGTGCCAGCAGTTTAAACAATCAGCCCCAGCATTTT,TRBJ1-5,-,few,TRBV28
CATLTPTSSYNEQFF,TGTGCCACTCTCACCCCGACCTCCTCCTACAATGAGCAGTTCTTC,TRBJ2-1,-,-,TRBV5-4
CASSVEGIRPQHF,TGTGCCAGCAGTGTTGAGGGAATAAGGCCCCAGCATTTT,TRBJ1-5,-,many,TRBV2
CASSTGLANFRETQYF,TGTGCCAGTAGTACAGGACTAGCTAACTTTCGGGAGACCCAGTACTTC,TRBJ2-5,TRBD2,few,TRBV19
CASSPVGGTDGEQYF,TGTGCCAGCAGTCCCGTTGGAGGCACGGATGGCGAGCAGTACTTC,TRBJ2-7,-,-,TRBV27
CASSSGAGTGELFF,TGCGCCAGCAGCTCAGGGGCAGGCACCGGGGAGCTGTTTTTT,TRBJ2-2,-,-,TRBV5-1
CASRRTGSYEQYF,TGTGCCAGCAGGAGGACGGGGTCCTACGAGCAGTACTTC,TRBJ2-7,-,-,TRBV28
CASSQEGFPQRYGYTF,TGTGCCAGCAGCCAAGAGGGATTCCCACAACGCTATGGCTACACCTTC,TRBJ1-2,-,few,TRBV14
CASSLGQGANTGELFF,TGCGCCAGCAGCTTGGGACAGGGGGCGAACACCGGGGAGCTGTTTTTT,TRBJ2-2,TRBD1,-,TRBV5-1
CASSKGQGNEKLFF,TGTGCCAGTAGTAAGGGACAGGGGAATGAAAAACTGTTTTTT,TRBJ1-4,TRBD1,once,TRBV19
CASSSYGNEQFF,TGTGCCAGCAGCTCCTACGGAAATGAGCAGTTCTTC,TRBJ2-1,-,-,TRBV7-2
CASSPLAGGGNEQFF,TGTGCCAGCAGCCCGTTAGCGGGAGGTGGTAATGAGCAGTTCTTC,TRBJ2-1,TRBD2,-,TRBV7-6
CASSAGQGYEQYF,TGCGCCAGCAGTGCCGGACAGGGCTACGAGCAGTACTTC,TRBJ2-7,TRBD1,few,TRBV10-2
CASSPLAGADTQYF,TGCGCCAGCAGCCCTCTAGCGGGAGCAGATACGCAGTATTTT,TRBJ2-3,TRBD2,-,TRBV5-1
CASTLDYGGEQYF,TGCGCCAGCACCTTGGACTACGGGGGCGAGCAGTACTTC,TRBJ2-7,-,medium-sized,TRBV10-2
CASSPLLAGGETQYF,TGCGCCAGCAGCCCCCTACTAGCGGGAGGAGAGACCCAGTACTTC,TRBJ2-5,TRBD2,-,TRBV5-1
CASVPSGRDTQYF,TGTGCCAGCGTCCCTAGCGGGCGAGATACGCAGTATTTT,TRBJ2-3,TRBD2,-,TRBV28
CSATVGTATYEQYF,TGCAGCGCCACCGTCGGGACAGCAACCTACGAGCAGTACTTC,TRBJ2-7,TRBD1,once,TRBV29-1
CASSVQGGTEAFF,TGTGCCAGCAGTGTTCAGGGAGGCACTGAAGCTTTCTTT,TRBJ1-1,-,-,TRBV6-1
CAISEHVDSGYTF,TGTGCCATCAGTGAGCATGTAGACAGCGGCTACACCTTC,TRBJ1-2,-,few,TRBV10-3
CASSSQQAYEQYF,TGTGCCAGCAGCTCACAGCAAGCCTACGAGCAGTACTTC,TRBJ2-7,-,-,TRBV7-2
CASRGLTGFEMDTEAFF,TGTGCCAGTCGCGGATTGACAGGGTTTGAGATGGACACTGAAGCTTTCTTT,TRBJ1-1,TRBD1,few,TRBV19
CASSLRPPPLAGVANEQFF,TGTGCCAGCAGTTTGCGTCCCCCTCCACTAGCGGGAGTGGCCAATGAGCAGTTCTTC,TRBJ2-1,TRBD2,-,TRBV27
CASSSGGGLNLGSQYF,TGTGCCAGCAGTTCGGGCGGGGGACTAAACCTTGGGAGCCAGTACTTC,TRBJ2-5,TRBD2,-,TRBV28
CASSLGQGRANTGELFF,TGTGCCAGCAGCTTAGGCCAGGGGAGAGCGAACACCGGGGAGCTGTTTTTT,TRBJ2-2,-,-,TRBV11-2
CASSLGRGGAVPYEQYF,TGTGCCAGCAGTTTGGGGCGAGGCGGAGCAGTTCCTTACGAGCAGTACTTC,TRBJ2-7,-,-,TRBV27
CATSRLGQGDQPQHF,TGTGCCACCAGCAGACTCGGACAGGGAGACCAGCCCCAGCATTTT,TRBJ1-5,TRBD1,-,TRBV15
CASSNPYPGKGKNIQYF,TGTGCCAGCAGCAACCCGTATCCAGGGAAGGGCAAAAACATTCAGTACTTC,TRBJ2-4,-,-,TRBV21-1
CASSSGVAYNEQFF,TGTGCCAGCAGCTCGGGGGTTGCCTACAATGAGCAGTTCTTC,TRBJ2-1,-,-,TRBV7-9
CAWSVVALGTGVKSPLHF,TGTGCCTGGAGTGTCGTAGCCCTCGGGACAGGGGTTAAATCACCCCTCCACTTT,TRBJ1-6,TRBD1,-,TRBV30
CASSQGLTGLYSGANVLTF,TGTGCCAGCTCACAAGGCTTGACAGGGCTCTACTCTGGGGCCAACGTCCTGACTTTC,TRBJ2-6,TRBD1,-,TRBV18
CASSTGRGPGELFF,TGCGCCAGCAGCACGGGAAGGGGCCCCGGGGAGCTGTTTTTT,TRBJ2-2,-,-,TRBV5-1
CASSSQGPETQYF,TGTGCCAGCAGCTCACAGGGGCCAGAGACCCAGTACTTC,TRBJ2-5,TRBD1,-,TRBV7-2
CASSGLSWAGELFF,TGTGCCAGCAGCGGACTTAGCTGGGCCGGGGAGCTGTTTTTT,TRBJ2-2,-,-,TRBV9
CASSGQTNEKLFF,TGTGCCAGCTCAGGACAGACTAATGAAAAACTGTTTTTT,TRBJ1-4,-,-,TRBV18
CASRQGSYYGYTF,TGTGCCAGCCGACAGGGCTCTTACTATGGCTACACCTTC,TRBJ1-2,TRBD1,-,TRBV28
CASSLGLQVNEKLFF,TGTGCCAGCAGCTTAGGGTTACAGGTTAATGAAAAACTGTTTTTT,TRBJ1-4,-,few,TRBV7-3
CSGRDPRDEKLFF,TGCAGCGGGCGGGACCCTCGGGATGAAAAACTGTTTTTT,TRBJ1-4,-,-,TRBV29-1
CASSIRLAGYNEQFF,TGTGCCAGCAGCATTCGACTAGCGGGATACAATGAGCAGTTCTTC,TRBJ2-1,TRBD2,-,TRBV9
CASSSTPRDSAETQYF,TGTGCCAGCAGTTCTACTCCCCGTGACTCCGCAGAGACCCAGTACTTC,TRBJ2-5,-,-,TRBV6-6
CASSEGGGSSYNEQFF,TGTGCCAGCAGTGAAGGTGGCGGGAGCTCCTACAATGAGCAGTTCTTC,TRBJ2-1,TRBD2,few,TRBV6-1
CASSFQSGDTDNEQFF,TGTGCCAGCAGCTTTCAATCGGGGGACACGGACAATGAGCAGTTCTTC,TRBJ2-1,-,-,TRBV7-6
CASSSSSGPNTGELFF,TGTGCCAGCAGTTCAAGTAGCGGCCCGAACACCGGGGAGCTGTTTTTT,TRBJ2-2,-,-,TRBV6-5
CASSFGLGAFF,TGTGCCAGCAGTTTTGGTTTAGGAGCTTTCTTT,TRBJ1-1,-,-,TRBV28